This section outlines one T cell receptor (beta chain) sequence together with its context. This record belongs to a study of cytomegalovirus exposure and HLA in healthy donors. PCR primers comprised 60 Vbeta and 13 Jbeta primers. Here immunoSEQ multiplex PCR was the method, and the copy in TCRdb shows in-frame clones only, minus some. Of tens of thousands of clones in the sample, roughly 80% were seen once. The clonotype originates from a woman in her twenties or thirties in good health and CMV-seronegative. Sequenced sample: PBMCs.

CDR3 nucleotide sequence: TGTGCCACCCGGGGGGGGCCGGGTATGACTTATGGCTACGTGGTCCCGACGACTTATGGCTACACCTTC. Protein: CATRGGPGMTYGYVVPTTYGYTF. The rearrangement uses TRBV19 and TRBJ1-2, with D maybe TRBD1 (6 bases). Germline assignment: CDR1 LNHDA and CDR2 SQIVND (reference sequence). V was shortened by 10 bases and J by 5 bases, with 47 bases between the two germline ends. This CDR3 is built from 23 residues.